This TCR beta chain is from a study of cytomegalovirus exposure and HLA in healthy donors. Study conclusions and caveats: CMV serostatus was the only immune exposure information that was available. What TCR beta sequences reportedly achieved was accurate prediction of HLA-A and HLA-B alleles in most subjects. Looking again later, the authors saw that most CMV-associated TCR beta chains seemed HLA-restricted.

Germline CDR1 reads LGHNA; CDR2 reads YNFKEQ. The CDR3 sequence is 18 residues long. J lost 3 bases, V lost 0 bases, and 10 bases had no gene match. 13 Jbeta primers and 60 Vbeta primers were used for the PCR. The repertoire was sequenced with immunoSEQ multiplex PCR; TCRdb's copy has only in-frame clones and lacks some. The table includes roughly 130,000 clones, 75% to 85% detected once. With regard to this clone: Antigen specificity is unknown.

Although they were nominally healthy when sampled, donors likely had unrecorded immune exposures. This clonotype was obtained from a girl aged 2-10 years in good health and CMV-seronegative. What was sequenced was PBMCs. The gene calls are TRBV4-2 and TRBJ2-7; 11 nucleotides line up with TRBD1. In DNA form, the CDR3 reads TGTGCCAGCAGCCAAGATAAGCCCCGGACAGGGGGCTTCTACGAGCAGTACTTC. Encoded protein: CASSQDKPRTGGFYEQYF.